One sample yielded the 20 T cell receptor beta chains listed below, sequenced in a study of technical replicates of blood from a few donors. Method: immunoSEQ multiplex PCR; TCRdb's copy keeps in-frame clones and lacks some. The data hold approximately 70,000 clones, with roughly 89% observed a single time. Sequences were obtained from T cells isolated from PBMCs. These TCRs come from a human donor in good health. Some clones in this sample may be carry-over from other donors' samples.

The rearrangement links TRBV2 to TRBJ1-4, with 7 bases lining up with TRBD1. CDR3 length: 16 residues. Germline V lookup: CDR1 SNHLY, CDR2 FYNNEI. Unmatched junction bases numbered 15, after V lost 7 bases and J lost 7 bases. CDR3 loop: CASTGRWRQGGEKLFF. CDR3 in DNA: TGTGCCAGCACCGGACGATGGAGACAGGGCGGTGAAAAACTGTTTTTT. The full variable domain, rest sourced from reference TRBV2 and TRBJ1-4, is EPEVTQTPSHQVTQMGQEVILRCVPISNHLYFYWYRQILGQKVEFLVSFYNNEISEKSEIFDDQFSVERPDGSNFTLKIRSTKLEDSAMYFCASTGRWRQGGEKLFFGSGTQLSVL.

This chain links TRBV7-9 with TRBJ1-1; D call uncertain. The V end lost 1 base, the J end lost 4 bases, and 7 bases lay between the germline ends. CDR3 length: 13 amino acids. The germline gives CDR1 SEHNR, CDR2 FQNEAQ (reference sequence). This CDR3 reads CASSLGAGTEAFF. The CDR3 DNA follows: TGTGCCAGCAGCTTAGGAGCGGGCACTGAAGCTTTCTTT.

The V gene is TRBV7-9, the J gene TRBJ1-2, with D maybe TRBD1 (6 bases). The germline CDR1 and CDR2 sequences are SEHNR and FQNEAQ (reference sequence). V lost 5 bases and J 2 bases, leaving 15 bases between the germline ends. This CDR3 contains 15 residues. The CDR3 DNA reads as TGTGCCAGCAGCGCCACCGTCGACAGGAACTATGGCTACACCTTC. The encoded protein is CASSATVDRNYGYTF.

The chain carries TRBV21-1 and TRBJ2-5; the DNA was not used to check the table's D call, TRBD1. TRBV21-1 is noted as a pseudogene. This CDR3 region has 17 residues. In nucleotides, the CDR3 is TGTGCCAGCAGCAAAGACGTGGGGGAAGGACAGGAAGAGACCCAGTACTTC. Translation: CASSKDVGEGQEETQYF.

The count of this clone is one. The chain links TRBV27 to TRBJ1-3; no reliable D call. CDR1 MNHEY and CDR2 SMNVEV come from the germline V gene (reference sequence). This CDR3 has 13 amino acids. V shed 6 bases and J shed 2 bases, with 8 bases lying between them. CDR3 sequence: CASSLGAGNTIYF. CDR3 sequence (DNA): TGTGCCAGCAGCCTCGGGGCTGGAAACACCATATATTTT.

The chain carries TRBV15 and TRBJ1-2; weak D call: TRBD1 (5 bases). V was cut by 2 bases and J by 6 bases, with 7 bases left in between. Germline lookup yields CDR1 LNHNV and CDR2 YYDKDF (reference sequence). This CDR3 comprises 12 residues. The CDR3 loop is CATSRTGDGYTF. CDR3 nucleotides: TGTGCCACCAGCAGAACGGGGGATGGCTACACCTTC.

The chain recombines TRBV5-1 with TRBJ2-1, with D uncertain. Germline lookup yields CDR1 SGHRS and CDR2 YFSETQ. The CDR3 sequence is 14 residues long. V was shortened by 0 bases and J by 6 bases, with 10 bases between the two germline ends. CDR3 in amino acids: CASSLAAPANEQFF. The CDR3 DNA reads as TGCGCCAGCAGCTTGGCTGCGCCCGCCAATGAGCAGTTCTTC.

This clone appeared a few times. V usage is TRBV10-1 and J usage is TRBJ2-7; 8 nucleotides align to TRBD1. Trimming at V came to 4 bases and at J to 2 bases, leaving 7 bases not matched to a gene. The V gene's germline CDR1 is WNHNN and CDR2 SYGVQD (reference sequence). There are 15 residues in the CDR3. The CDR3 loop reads CASSAGTGFPYEQYF. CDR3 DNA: TGCGCCAGCAGTGCCGGGACAGGATTTCCCTACGAGCAGTACTTC.

This CDR3 is CASSLQDRPNEKLFF. The CDR3 coding sequence is TGTGCCAGCAGCTTACAGGACAGGCCTAATGAAAAACTGTTTTTT. The chain carries TRBV7-9 and TRBJ1-4; TRBD1 agrees at 7 bases. CDR3 length: 15 amino acids. V lost 2 bases and J lost 3; bases outside the gene matches: 3. Germline CDR1 SEHNR, CDR2 FQNEAQ (reference sequence).

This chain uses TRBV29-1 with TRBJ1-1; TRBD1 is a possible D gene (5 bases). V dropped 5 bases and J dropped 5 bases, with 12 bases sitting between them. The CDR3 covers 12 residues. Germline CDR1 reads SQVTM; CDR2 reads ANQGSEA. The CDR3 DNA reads TGCAGCGTTCAGGAGGGGTTAACTGAAGCTTTCTTT. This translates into CSVQEGLTEAFF.

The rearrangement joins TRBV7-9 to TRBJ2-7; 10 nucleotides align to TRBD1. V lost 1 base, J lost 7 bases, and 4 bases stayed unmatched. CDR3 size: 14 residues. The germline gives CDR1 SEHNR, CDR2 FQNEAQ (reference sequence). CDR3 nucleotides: TGTGCCAGCAGCTTAGACCGGACAGGGGGGGAGCAGTACTTC. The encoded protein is CASSLDRTGGEQYF. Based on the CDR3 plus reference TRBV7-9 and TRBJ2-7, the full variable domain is DTGVSQNPRHKITKRGQNVTFRCDPISEHNRLYWYRQTLGQGPEFLTYFQNEAQLEKSRLLSDRFSAERPKGSFSTLEIQRTEQGDSAMYLCASSLDRTGGEQYFGPGTRLTVT.

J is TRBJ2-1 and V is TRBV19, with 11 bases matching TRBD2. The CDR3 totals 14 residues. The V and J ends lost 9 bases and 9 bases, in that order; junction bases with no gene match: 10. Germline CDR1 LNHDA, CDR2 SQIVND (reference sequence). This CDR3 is CASLSLAGVGEQFF. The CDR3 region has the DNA TGTGCCAGCCTTTCACTAGCGGGAGTTGGTGAGCAGTTCTTC.

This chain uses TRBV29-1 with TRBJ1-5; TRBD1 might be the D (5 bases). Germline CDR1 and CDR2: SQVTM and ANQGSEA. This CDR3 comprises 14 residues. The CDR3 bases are TGCAGTGTTCGGGGGGTGGGAGGCAATCAGCCCCAGCATTTT. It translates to CSVRGVGGNQPQHF.

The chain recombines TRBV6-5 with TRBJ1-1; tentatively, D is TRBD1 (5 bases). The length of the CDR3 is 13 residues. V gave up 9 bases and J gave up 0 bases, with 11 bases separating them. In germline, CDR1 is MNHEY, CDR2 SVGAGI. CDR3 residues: CASQDKVNTEAFF. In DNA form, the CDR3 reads TGTGCCAGTCAGGACAAGGTGAACACTGAAGCTTTCTTT.

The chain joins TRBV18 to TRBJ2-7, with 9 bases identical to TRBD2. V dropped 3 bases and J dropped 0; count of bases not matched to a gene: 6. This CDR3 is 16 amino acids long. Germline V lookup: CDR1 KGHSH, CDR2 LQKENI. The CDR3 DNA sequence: TGTGCCAGCTCACCTAGGGCGGGGGGGAGCTCCTACGAGCAGTACTTC. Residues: CASSPRAGGSSYEQYF.

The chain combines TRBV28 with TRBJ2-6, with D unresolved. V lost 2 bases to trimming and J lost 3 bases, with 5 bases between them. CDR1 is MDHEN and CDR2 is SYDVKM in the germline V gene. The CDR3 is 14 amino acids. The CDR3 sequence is CASSLVSGANVLTF. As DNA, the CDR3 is TGTGCCAGCAGTTTAGTTAGTGGGGCCAACGTCCTGACTTTC.

CDR3 in DNA: TGTGCCAGCAGCTTAGACCTAGCTAAAGCGCCAAGGTCCTACGAGCAGTACTTC. This gives the protein CASSLDLAKAPRSYEQYF. The V and J genes are TRBV11-2 and TRBJ2-7; TRBD2 is a possible D gene (5 bases). V shed 0 bases and J shed 1 base, with 19 bases lying between them. This CDR3 contains 18 residues. Per the germline V gene, CDR1 is SGHAT and CDR2 is FQNNGV.

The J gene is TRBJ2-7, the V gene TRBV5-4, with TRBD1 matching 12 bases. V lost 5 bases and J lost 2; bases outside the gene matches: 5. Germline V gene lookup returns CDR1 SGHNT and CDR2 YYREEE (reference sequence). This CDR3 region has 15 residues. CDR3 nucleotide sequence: TGTGCCAGCAGATCCGGGACAGGGGGCCCCTACGAGCAGTACTTC. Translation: CASRSGTGGPYEQYF.

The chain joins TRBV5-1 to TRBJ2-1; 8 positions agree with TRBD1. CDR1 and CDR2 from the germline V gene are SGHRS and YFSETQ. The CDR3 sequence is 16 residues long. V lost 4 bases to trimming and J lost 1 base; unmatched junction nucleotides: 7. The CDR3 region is CASSPGTGDSYNEQFF. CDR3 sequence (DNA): TGCGCCAGCAGCCCCGGGACAGGCGATTCCTACAATGAGCAGTTCTTC. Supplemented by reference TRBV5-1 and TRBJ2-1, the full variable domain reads KAGVTQTPRYLIKTRGQQVTLSCSPISGHRSVSWYQQTPGQGLQFLFEYFSETQRNKGNFPGRFSGRQFSNSRSEMNVSTLELGDSALYLCASSPGTGDSYNEQFFGPGTRLTVL.

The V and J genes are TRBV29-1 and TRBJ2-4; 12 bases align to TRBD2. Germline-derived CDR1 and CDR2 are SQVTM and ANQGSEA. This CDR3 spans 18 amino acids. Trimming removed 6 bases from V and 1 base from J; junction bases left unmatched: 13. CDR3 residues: CSVTPGLAGFGAKNIQYF. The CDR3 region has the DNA TGCAGCGTAACCCCCGGACTAGCGGGATTTGGTGCCAAAAACATTCAGTACTTC.